Listed below are T cell receptor beta chains from one sample, sequenced in a study of tumor and adjacent non-tumor tissue in lung cancer. Each CDR3 protein gets one entry after TCRdb re-called the multiplex PCR reads with MiXCR. The table includes 60,000 to 85,000 distinct CDR3 sequences, 60% to 85% detected once. Sample: lung tumor tissue. These receptors were obtained from a woman aged 50 to 65 with non-small cell lung cancer. Both conserved end residues are part of each CDR3. Fields, in order: CDR3 protein, CDR3 DNA, J gene, D gene, V gene, clone size. A D gene is named only where the DNA matches it firmly. Part of the rows lack a size; the others show once, few, many or a class for expanded clones.

CDR3aa: CVSRPDTIYGYTF
CDR3nt: TGTGTCAGTAGGCCTGATACAATCTATGGCTACACCTTC
j_gene: TRBJ1-2
d_gene: NA
v_gene: TRBV5-4
abundance: few

CDR3aa: CVSSFDGYGYTF
CDR3nt: TGTGTCAGCAGTTTCGATGGCTATGGCTACACCTTC
j_gene: TRBJ1-2
d_gene: NA
v_gene: TRBV12-3/TRBV12-4
abundance: NA

CDR3aa: CSGGRTGETRYF
CDR3nt: TGCAGTGGTGGTAGAACCGGGGAGACCCGGTACTTC
j_gene: TRBJ2-5
d_gene: NA
v_gene: TRBV29-1
abundance: NA

CDR3aa: CGVETALRQETQYF
CDR3nt: TGCGGCGTTGAAACAGCCTTACGTCAAGAGACCCAGTATTTC
j_gene: TRBJ2-5
d_gene: NA
v_gene: TRBV29-1
abundance: NA

CDR3aa: CASANRAGDSYIEQFF
CDR3nt: TGTGCCAGCGCAAACCGAGCGGGAGATTCCTACATTGAGCAGTTCTTC
j_gene: TRBJ2-1
d_gene: TRBD2
v_gene: TRBV7-9
abundance: NA

CDR3aa: CASGLMQGNQPQYF
CDR3nt: TGTGCCAGCGGTCTTATGCAGGGGAACCAGCCCCAGTATTTT
j_gene: TRBJ2-3
d_gene: NA
v_gene: TRBV6-5
abundance: NA

CDR3aa: CASSLRGGGTEVSF
CDR3nt: TGTGCCAGCAGCTTGCGGGGGGGGGGCACTGAAGTTTCCTTT
j_gene: TRBJ1-1
d_gene: NA
v_gene: TRBV6-5
abundance: few

CDR3aa: CASRRRDTSYNKEFF
CDR3nt: TGTGCCAGCAGACGGAGGGATACCTCCTACAATAAGGAGTTCTTC
j_gene: TRBJ2-1
d_gene: NA
v_gene: TRBV6-1
abundance: NA

CDR3aa: CSAKTAWRQSF
CDR3nt: TGCAGTGCCAAGACGGCTTGGAGGCAGTCCTTC
j_gene: TRBJ2-1
d_gene: NA
v_gene: TRBV20-1
abundance: NA

CDR3aa: CVSNQESLIGAFF
CDR3nt: TGCGTCAGCAACCAAGAGTCCCTTATCGGGGCTTTCTTT
j_gene: TRBJ1-1
d_gene: NA
v_gene: TRBV4-1
abundance: NA

CDR3aa: CSARDPTRFGLAEGPMSTDTQYF
CDR3nt: TGCAGTGCTAGAGATCCCACGAGGTTCGGACTAGCGGAAGGCCCGATGAGCACAGATACACAGTATTTT
j_gene: TRBJ2-3
d_gene: TRBD2
v_gene: TRBV20-1
abundance: NA

CDR3aa: CASSLGTPTDTQYF
CDR3nt: TGTGCCAGCAGCTTGGGTACCCCCACAGATACGCAGTATTTT
j_gene: TRBJ2-3
d_gene: NA
v_gene: TRBV5-6
abundance: many

CDR3aa: CASTFGQGRWGNTGELFF
CDR3nt: TGTGCCAGCACTTTCGGACAGGGACGATGGGGGAACACCGGGGAGCTGTTTTTT
j_gene: TRBJ2-2
d_gene: TRBD1
v_gene: TRBV28
abundance: NA

CDR3aa: CSASSGRGSDRQYF
CDR3nt: TGCAGCGCTTCTAGCGGGAGAGGGTCAGATAGGCAGTATTTT
j_gene: TRBJ2-3
d_gene: TRBD2
v_gene: TRBV29-1
abundance: NA

CDR3aa: CSVVEGSPYEQYF
CDR3nt: TGCAGCGTTGTGGAAGGGAGCCCCTACGAGCAGTACTTC
j_gene: TRBJ2-7
d_gene: NA
v_gene: TRBV29-1
abundance: many

CDR3aa: CASNDGQGDTGELFF
CDR3nt: TGTGCCAGCAATGACGGACAGGGGGACACCGGGGAGCTATTTTTT
j_gene: TRBJ2-2
d_gene: TRBD1
v_gene: TRBV6-1
abundance: NA

CDR3aa: CANSHSGGNTGELFF
CDR3nt: TGTGCCAACAGCCACAGCGGGGGGAACACTGGGGAGCTGTTTTTT
j_gene: TRBJ2-2
d_gene: TRBD2
v_gene: TRBV4-2
abundance: NA

CDR3aa: CANSPGQDVETQYF
CDR3nt: TGTGCCAACAGCCCGGGACAGGACGTAGAGACACAGTACTTC
j_gene: TRBJ2-5
d_gene: TRBD1
v_gene: TRBV11-1
abundance: NA

CDR3aa: CVGSLQGALTYEQYF
CDR3nt: TGCGTCGGCAGCTTGCAGGGGGCCCTTACCTACGAGCAGTACTTC
j_gene: TRBJ2-7
d_gene: TRBD1
v_gene: TRBV5-1
abundance: NA

CDR3aa: CASSLRQVQNTEAFF
CDR3nt: TGCGCCAGCAGTCTCCGACAGGTGCAGAACACTGAAGCTTTCTTT
j_gene: TRBJ1-1
d_gene: NA
v_gene: TRBV12-3/TRBV12-4
abundance: NA

CDR3aa: CAIIEFRGGNTEAFF
CDR3nt: TGTGCTATCATTGAGTTCAGGGGTGGGAACACTGAAGCTTTCTTT
j_gene: TRBJ1-1
d_gene: NA
v_gene: TRBV10-3
abundance: NA

CDR3aa: CASNHPGLAGGSRYNEQFF
CDR3nt: TGCGCCAGCAACCATCCGGGACTAGCGGGAGGGTCAAGATACAATGAGCAGTTCTTC
j_gene: TRBJ2-1
d_gene: TRBD2
v_gene: TRBV4-1
abundance: NA

CDR3aa: CASSLGQGAIEEQFF
CDR3nt: TGCGCCAGCAGCTTGGGGCAGGGGGCTATCGAAGAGCAGTTCTTC
j_gene: TRBJ2-1
d_gene: TRBD1
v_gene: TRBV5-1
abundance: NA

CDR3aa: CASSYQLAGYEQYF
CDR3nt: TGTGCCAGCAGTTACCAGTTGGCTGGATACGAGCAGTACTTC
j_gene: TRBJ2-7
d_gene: NA
v_gene: TRBV6-5
abundance: NA

CDR3aa: CASSEPGRFGSPSYEQYF
CDR3nt: TGTGCCAGCAGTGAACCGGGCAGATTCGGGAGTCCTTCCTACGAGCAGTACTTC
j_gene: TRBJ2-7
d_gene: NA
v_gene: TRBV2
abundance: many

CDR3aa: CANSRHALGLTNTGELIF
CDR3nt: TGTGCCAACAGTAGACACGCCTTGGGACTAACGAACACCGGGGAGCTGATTTTT
j_gene: TRBJ2-2
d_gene: TRBD2
v_gene: TRBV12-3/TRBV12-4
abundance: NA

CDR3aa: CASSFSSAYNEQFF
CDR3nt: TGTGCCAGTAGCTTTAGCAGTGCCTACAATGAGCAGTTCTTC
j_gene: TRBJ2-1
d_gene: NA
v_gene: TRBV11-2
abundance: NA

CDR3aa: CARSFLDRDPEAFF
CDR3nt: TGTGCCAGGAGCTTTTTGGACAGGGACCCTGAAGCTTTCTTT
j_gene: TRBJ1-1
d_gene: TRBD1
v_gene: TRBV11-2
abundance: NA

CDR3aa: CASSADRNQPQHF
CDR3nt: TGTGCCAGCAGCGCAGACCGCAATCAGCCCCAGCATTTT
j_gene: TRBJ1-5
d_gene: NA
v_gene: TRBV2
abundance: many

CDR3aa: CASSLRLVGEFGELFF
CDR3nt: TGTGCCAGCAGCCTTCGACTGGTGGGAGAGTTCGGGGAGCTGTTTTTT
j_gene: TRBJ2-2
d_gene: NA
v_gene: TRBV6-5
abundance: NA

CDR3aa: CATSDNRNTGELFF
CDR3nt: TGTGCCACCAGTGACAACAGGAACACTGGGGAGCTGTTTTTT
j_gene: TRBJ2-2
d_gene: NA
v_gene: TRBV24-1
abundance: NA

CDR3aa: CASSFDRLSNQPQPF
CDR3nt: TGTGCAAGCAGCTTTGATAGATTGAGCAATCAGCCCCAGCCTTTT
j_gene: TRBJ1-5
d_gene: NA
v_gene: TRBV11-2
abundance: NA

CDR3aa: CASSLLMLGTETFF
CDR3nt: TGTGCCAGCAGTTTGCTAATGCTTGGAACTGAAACTTTCTTT
j_gene: TRBJ1-1
d_gene: NA
v_gene: TRBV11-2
abundance: NA

CDR3aa: CASSMRTGLDTQYF
CDR3nt: TGTGCCAGCAGCATGAGGACAGGACTAGATACGCAGTATTTT
j_gene: TRBJ2-3
d_gene: TRBD1
v_gene: TRBV5-6
abundance: many

CDR3aa: CASSLQRDSGTYNEQFF
CDR3nt: TGTGCCAGCAGCCTTCAGCGGGACAGCGGGACCTACAATGAGCAATTCTTC
j_gene: TRBJ2-1
d_gene: NA
v_gene: TRBV4-2
abundance: few

CDR3aa: CGVKQGNTDTQYF
CDR3nt: TGCGGCGTTAAGCAGGGTAACACAGATACGCAGTATTTT
j_gene: TRBJ2-3
d_gene: NA
v_gene: TRBV29-1
abundance: NA

CDR3aa: CNVEDRGGLDKNIHYF
CDR3nt: TGCAACGTTGAAGATCGGGGTGGACTAGACAAAAACATTCATTACTTC
j_gene: TRBJ2-4
d_gene: TRBD2
v_gene: TRBV29-1
abundance: NA

CDR3aa: CAARGEYNSPLHF
CDR3nt: TGTGCTGCTCGGGGGGAATATAATTCACCCCTCCACTTT
j_gene: TRBJ1-6
d_gene: NA
v_gene: TRBV30
abundance: many

CDR3aa: CASSYSWGSASYGYTF
CDR3nt: TGTGCAAGCAGTTACTCCTGGGGGAGCGCATCCTATGGCTACACCTTC
j_gene: TRBJ1-2
d_gene: NA
v_gene: TRBV6-6
abundance: NA

CDR3aa: CRVGPPGGADTQYF
CDR3nt: TGTAGGGTTGGGCCACCCGGGGGGGCTGATACGCAGTATTTT
j_gene: TRBJ2-3
d_gene: TRBD2
v_gene: TRBV29-1
abundance: NA

CDR3aa: CASSSDVTEYSYEQYF
CDR3nt: TGCGCCAGCAGCTCCGACGTGACAGAGTACTCCTACGAGCAGTACTTC
j_gene: TRBJ2-7
d_gene: NA
v_gene: TRBV5-1
abundance: many

CDR3aa: CASTLLRQGRTYDYTF
CDR3nt: TGTGCCAGCACCTTGTTACGACAGGGGAGGACTTATGACTACACCTTC
j_gene: TRBJ1-2
d_gene: TRBD1
v_gene: TRBV5-4
abundance: NA

CDR3aa: CAGSQERVRTLLTRDTQYF
CDR3nt: TGTGCCGGCAGCCAAGAAAGGGTCCGAACTCTTCTCACCAGAGATACGCAGTATTTT
j_gene: TRBJ2-3
d_gene: NA
v_gene: TRBV4-2
abundance: NA

CDR3aa: CSVEDLGGWSSYNKQFF
CDR3nt: TGCAGCGTTGAAGATCTAGGGGGATGGAGCTCCTACAATAAGCAGTTCTTC
j_gene: TRBJ2-1
d_gene: NA
v_gene: TRBV29-1
abundance: NA

CDR3aa: CASSELAGVAGANVLTF
CDR3nt: TGTGCCAGCAGTGAACTAGCGGGAGTCGCTGGGGCCAATGTCCTGACTTTC
j_gene: TRBJ2-6
d_gene: TRBD2
v_gene: TRBV6-1
abundance: NA

CDR3aa: CSAVDTTKAFF
CDR3nt: TGCAGCGCCGTCGACACTACTAAAGCTTTCTTT
j_gene: TRBJ1-1
d_gene: NA
v_gene: TRBV29-1
abundance: NA

CDR3aa: CATSDPRDLPTDTQYF
CDR3nt: TGTGCCACCAGTGACCCCCGGGACTTGCCCACAGATACACAGTATTTT
j_gene: TRBJ2-3
d_gene: NA
v_gene: TRBV24-1
abundance: NA